The source of this T cell receptor (beta chain) is a study of a mutant IDH1 vaccine in newly diagnosed glioma. Study overall: Earlier treatment was radiotherapy, temozolomide, or both, with most getting both.

CDR3 length: 14 residues. CDR1 MNHNS and CDR2 SASEGT come from the germline V gene. Trimming took 4 bases from V and 2 from J; bases not matched to a gene: 3. Profiled with immunoSEQ multiplex PCR; TCRdb holds only in-frame clones, not every one. The data show about 92,000 clones, just under 80% seen once. Time point indicated: baseline, week 1 (first vaccination visit). Treatment described: pre-vaccination baseline after standard-of-care therapy. This clone came up once. The chain is built from TRBV6-1 and TRBJ1-2; TRBD1 aligns across 8 bases. The sequence derives from a man in his forties with glioma. The sequencing used PBMCs, collected from a glioma patient treated with radiotherapy, temozolomide or both. DNA of the CDR3: TGTGCCAGCAGTGTGCGGACAGGGAACTATGGCTACACCTTC. Translated: CASSVRTGNYGYTF.